This TCR beta chain is from a study of human T cells and chemical hapten exposure. Single cDNA molecules in the library carried unique molecular identifiers attached during preparation. TCRdb re-called the RACE reads with MiXCR, one entry per CDR3 protein. The sample shows under 200,000 distinct CDR3 sequences, nearly 30% of them seen only once. Time point of the sample: pre-sensitization, week 0. Treatment noted: therapeutic diphenylcyclopropenone sensitization with weekly scalp DPC. V trimming: 7 bases; J trimming: 2 bases; junction bases outside the gene matches: 11. Looked up from germline, CDR1 is MNHNS and CDR2 is SASEGT. This CDR3 contains 16 residues. Study-wide results and caveats: Counts of expanded TCRs at PT1 were positively correlated with patch test score.

Comment on this clonotype: Its antigen is not known.

This sample comprised whole blood, obtained in connection with sensitization to the hapten diphenylcyclopropenone (DPC). The source of this sequence is a woman younger than 45 with alopecia areata. Some clones in this sample may be carry-over from other donors' samples. The chain recombines TRBV6-1 with TRBJ2-1; TRBD1 matches 7 bases. The CDR3 DNA reads TGTGCCAGCAACGGACGGGGACAGTCTACCTACAATGAGCAGTTCTTC. Translation gives CASNGRGQSTYNEQFF.